Below are 22 T cell receptor beta chains sequenced from a single sample in a study of CD8 T cells in Susac syndrome. cDNA came from about 0.46 to 1 ug RNA primed by random hexamers. TCRdb fed the immunoSEQ multiplex PCR reads into MiXCR, producing one record per CDR3 protein. The sample includes over 150,000 distinct CDR3 sequences, 80% to 95% of them seen just once. Sequencing was performed on CD4+ T cells from PBMCs. The receptors were gathered from a human donor with multiple sclerosis.

This clonotype came up once. The chain carries TRBV5-4 and TRBJ2-5, with D possibly matching TRBD2 (5 bases). This CDR3 is built from 14 residues. CDR1 SGHNT and CDR2 YYREEE come from the germline V gene (reference sequence). Trimming left V 4 bases short and J 9 bases short, with 19 bases between. Here the CDR3 reads CASSPRTSTGAQYF. The CDR3 DNA reads as TGTGCCAGCAGCCCACGGACCTCGACCGGGGCCCAGTACTTC. The full variable domain, its missing parts supplied by reference TRBV5-4 and TRBJ2-5, is ETGVTQSPTHLIKTRGQQVTLRCSSQSGHNTVSWYQQALGQGPQFIFQYYREEENGRGNFPPRFSGLQFPNYSSELNVNALELDDSALYLCASSPRTSTGAQYFGPGTRLLVL.

This clonotype was picked up a small number of times. The V gene is TRBV18, the J gene TRBJ2-7, with D perhaps TRBD1 (6 bases). CDR1 is KGHSH and CDR2 is LQKENI in the germline V gene. V lost 3 bases and J lost 4, with 10 bases in between. The CDR3 covers 13 residues. DNA for the CDR3: TGTGCCAGCTCACCCCAGGGGAATTACGAGCAGTACTTC. Translated, it gives CASSPQGNYEQYF.

V gene TRBV11-2 combines with J gene TRBJ2-7, with D perhaps matching TRBD1 or TRBD2 (7 bases each). Deletions cut 6 bases from V and 1 base from J, with 19 bases between. This CDR3 region has 16 residues. Germline CDR1 reads SGHAT; CDR2 reads FQNNGV. CDR3 residues: CASSREGATRSYEQYF. The CDR3 DNA reads as TGTGCCAGCAGTAGGGAGGGGGCTACCCGTTCCTACGAGCAGTACTTC. The full variable domain, in which reference TRBV11-2 and TRBJ2-7 provide the parts outside the CDR3, is EAGVAQSPRYKIIEKRQSVAFWCNPISGHATLYWYQQILGQGPKLLIQFQNNGVVDDSQLPKDRFSAERLKGVDSTLKIQPAKLEDSAVYLCASSREGATRSYEQYFGPGTRLTVT.

Notes on this clonotype: At one end the junction does not follow the germline gene, possibly because of a read error. V and J are TRBV19 and TRBJ2-5, with D perhaps assigned TRBD1 or TRBD2 (5 bases each). CDR1 LNHDA and CDR2 SQIVND come from the germline V gene (reference sequence). This CDR3 comprises 17 residues. The CDR3 spells CASSSSGATGNQETQYF. CDR3 DNA sequence: TGTGCCAGCAGTAGTTCCGGGGCTACGGGGAATCAAGAGACCCAGTACTTC.

V usage is TRBV7-3 and J usage is TRBJ2-7; 14 nucleotides agree with TRBD2. J gave up 0 bases and V 5 bases, and 0 bases lay outside the gene matches. CDR3 length: 15 amino acids. From germline, CDR1 is SGHTA and CDR2 FQGTGA. This CDR3 reads CASSGTSGSSYEQYF. CDR3 sequence (DNA): TGTGCCAGCAGCGGGACTAGCGGGAGCTCCTACGAGCAGTACTTC.

This chain links TRBV18 with TRBJ2-7, with 7 positions matching TRBD1. Looked up from germline, CDR1 is KGHSH and CDR2 is LQKENI. CDR3 length equals 13 residues. V was pared by 0 bases and J by 7 bases, with 3 bases of the junction left unmatched. The CDR3 DNA reads as TGTGCCAGCTCACCACCGGGACAGCAGGAGCAGTACTTC. The encoded protein is CASSPPGQQEQYF. The variable domain in full, completed from reference TRBV18 and TRBJ2-7, reads NAGVMQNPRHLVRRRGQEARLRCSPMKGHSHVYWYRQLPEEGLKFMVYLQKENIIDESGMPKERFSAEFPKEGPSILRIQQVVRGDSAAYFCASSPPGQQEQYFGPGTRLTVT.

This CDR3 reads CASSLADSFNQPQHF. CDR3 sequence (DNA): TGTGCCAGCAGCTTAGCGGACAGCTTCAATCAGCCCCAGCATTTT. The chain joins TRBV7-2 to TRBJ1-5; perhaps TRBD1 as D (6 bases). CDR1 and CDR2 from the germline V gene are SGHTA and FQGNSA. V was pared by 0 bases and J by 3 bases, with 9 bases between. The CDR3 is made up of 15 amino acids.

This chain connects TRBV6-2 or TRBV6-3 to TRBJ2-7; no clear D. The V end was cut by 6 bases, the J end by 5 bases, with 11 bases between. Germline-derived CDR1 and CDR2 are MNHEY and SVGEGT. This CDR3 is 12 amino acids long. CDR3: CASSRRIHEQYF. In DNA form, the CDR3 reads TGTGCCAGCAGCCGACGAATTCACGAGCAGTACTTC.

The chain joins TRBV2 to TRBJ1-2, with TRBD1 matching over 8 bases. Germline CDR1 reads SNHLY; CDR2 reads FYNNEI. J lost 0 bases, V lost 4 bases, and 1 base had no gene match. The length of the CDR3 is 14 residues. CDR3 residues: CASSADRANYGYTF. Written as DNA, the CDR3 is TGTGCCAGCAGTGCGGACAGGGCTAACTATGGCTACACCTTC.

The V and J genes are TRBV3-1 and TRBJ2-1; D unclear. The V gene lost 4 bases and the J gene lost 4 bases, with 20 bases spanning the gap. The CDR3 covers 17 residues. CDR1 is LGHDT and CDR2 is YNNKEL in the germline V gene (reference sequence). DNA for the CDR3: TGTGCCAGCAGCCCCTCCTCGTTTAGGCCCTTTTACAATGAGCAGTTCTTC. It is translated as CASSPSSFRPFYNEQFF.

The V gene is TRBV5-1, the J gene TRBJ1-2; 10 bases fit TRBD1. The germline gives CDR1 SGHRS, CDR2 YFSETQ. The CDR3 has 14 amino acids. The trim removed 0 bases at V and 7 bases at J, leaving 3 bases unmatched. The CDR3, as DNA: TGCGCCAGCAGCTTGGGGGACAGGGGTTTTGGCTACACCTTC. Amino acid sequence: CASSLGDRGFGYTF.

The CDR3 sequence is CASSLDIGGYTF. CDR3 DNA sequence: TGCGCCAGCAGCTTGGACATAGGGGGCTACACCTTC. V usage is TRBV5-1 and J usage is TRBJ1-2, with no clear D. Germline loops: CDR1 SGHRS, CDR2 YFSETQ. The V gene lost 0 bases and the J gene lost 8 bases, with 8 bases spanning the gap. The CDR3 runs 12 residues.

This sequence joins TRBV7-2 and TRBJ2-5, with D hard to call. The CDR3 spans 14 residues. V lost 6 bases to trimming and J lost 5 bases, with 16 bases between them. CDR1 is SGHTA, CDR2 FQGNSA, per germline. In nucleotides, the CDR3 is TGTGCCAGCAGATCACGGTTGGTGGCGGAGACCCAGTACTTC. Amino acids: CASRSRLVAETQYF.

The rearrangement links TRBV2 to TRBJ1-5; tentative D call: TRBD1 (5 bases). The CDR3 runs 14 residues. Germline loops: CDR1 SNHLY, CDR2 FYNNEI. V dropped 5 bases and J dropped 3 bases, with 11 bases sitting between them. CDR3 in amino acids: CASSLGLYNQPQHF. The CDR3 DNA is TGTGCCAGCAGTTTGGGACTGTACAATCAGCCCCAGCATTTT.

V gene TRBV9 combines with J gene TRBJ1-5; D ambiguous. V was pared by 3 bases and J by 7 bases, with 17 bases between. The CDR3 is 15 residues long. Germline-derived CDR1 and CDR2 are SGDLS and YYNGEE. This chain's CDR3 is CASSEWYGVGQPQHF. DNA for the CDR3: TGTGCCAGCAGCGAATGGTACGGGGTGGGACAGCCCCAGCATTTT.

V gene TRBV6-6 combines with J gene TRBJ2-2; D not certain. Trimming stripped 5 bases from V and 5 bases from J, with 9 bases between. Germline CDR1 and CDR2: MNHNY and SVGAGI (reference sequence). The CDR3 sequence is 13 residues long. The CDR3 region is CASSTGVTGELFF. CDR3 nucleotides: TGTGCCAGCAGTACTGGGGTAACCGGGGAGCTGTTTTTT.

The gene calls are TRBV18 and TRBJ2-2, with 9 positions matching TRBD1. The CDR3 consists of 16 residues. Germline CDR1 and CDR2: KGHSH and LQKENI. Trimming took 2 bases from V and 4 from J; bases not matched to a gene: 5. In DNA, the CDR3 is TGTGCCAGCTCACCAAGTATGGACAGGGGCACCGGGGAGCTGTTTTTT. Its translation: CASSPSMDRGTGELFF.

The chain carries TRBV28 and TRBJ2-4; a possible D gene is TRBD1 (5 bases). Trimming cost V 7 bases and J 0 bases, with 7 bases left between them. This CDR3 comprises 13 residues. The germline gives CDR1 MDHEN, CDR2 SYDVKM. CDR3 nucleotides: TGTGCCAGCACCCAGGGAGCCAAAAACATTCAGTACTTC. It is translated as CASTQGAKNIQYF.

This chain joins TRBV9 and TRBJ2-6, with D uncertain. There are 12 residues in the CDR3. Trimming took off 5 bases at V and 8 bases at J, with 8 bases between the two ends. Germline CDR1 reads SGDLS; CDR2 reads YYNGEE. In nucleotides, the CDR3 is TGTGCCAGCAGTTCCATATCCAACGTCCTGACTTTC. Translated: CASSSISNVLTF.

The chain joins TRBV12-3 or TRBV12-4 to TRBJ2-7; perhaps D is TRBD1 or TRBD2 (5 bases each). The CDR3 extends over 14 amino acids. V was clipped by 7 bases and J by 3 bases, with 16 bases between them. The chain's CDR3 is CASTPGDGVYEQYF. The DNA for the CDR3 is TGTGCCAGCACCCCTGGGGACGGTGTCTACGAGCAGTACTTC.

The chain links TRBV30 to TRBJ1-1; D is ambiguous. Germline CDR1 and CDR2: GTSNPN and SVGIG (reference sequence). The CDR3 spans 12 residues. V was pared by 5 bases and J by 0 bases, with 7 bases between. This CDR3 reads CAWGQLNTEAFF. DNA for the CDR3: TGTGCCTGGGGGCAGTTGAACACTGAAGCTTTCTTT.

The J gene is TRBJ2-4, the V gene TRBV28, with D maybe TRBD1 (6 bases). The CDR3 contains 15 residues. CDR1 and CDR2 (germline): MDHEN, SYDVKM. Deletions cut 6 bases from V and 3 bases from J, with 15 bases between. CDR3 in amino acids: CASSLGHSGKNIQYF. The CDR3 DNA reads TGTGCCAGCAGCCTGGGACATTCCGGCAAAAACATTCAGTACTTC.